Here is one TCR beta chain with its context. The record originates from a study of blood T cell repertoires in COVID-19. Study summary: Acute and convalescent COVID-19 specimens originated in the United States, Italy and Spain. T cells, B-cell-depleted T cells, or PBMCs provided the cDNA or gDNA that served as material.

In the original processing: Cell counts per sample came from amplifying reference gene primers. Assay: immunoSEQ multiplex PCR; the TCRdb copy retains only in-frame clones and omits some. That table furnishes V, J and clone size, whereas the DNA furnished D and trimming. The data hold around 200,000 clones, with roughly four fifths observed a single time. The CDR3 has 15 residues. Germline CDR1 reads SGHRS; CDR2 reads YFSETQ. The junction had 6 bases not matched to a gene; V was cut back by 0 bases and J by 9 bases. The chain carries TRBV5-1 and TRBJ2-3, with TRBD2 matching over 11 bases. The origin of this receptor is a woman aged 40 to 50 with acute or convalescent COVID-19. The sequencing sample was made of peripheral blood. CDR3 amino acids: CASSLGLTSGETQYF. CDR3 nucleotide sequence: TGCGCCAGCAGCTTGGGGTTGACTAGCGGGGAAACGCAGTATTTT.